Each of the 11 T cell receptor beta chains below was sequenced from the same sample in a study of T cells in Graves' hyperthyroidism and ophthalmopathy (dated by TCRdb to between 2018 and 2020). Preparation of the library involved multiplex PCR. The sequencer was an Illumina HiSeq 2000. TCR beta CDR3 regions were amplified from RNA transcripts. The first round of RT-PCR for the TCR CDR3 was performed with the HTBI primer set and the Qiagen OneStep RT-PCR kit. The public reads were run again by TCRdb, first through fastp at Q25 and then through MiXCR, and only productive beta chains were kept. Each CDR3 protein appears once, grouped with its most common genes and DNA. The sample profile shows roughly 420,000 distinct CDR3 sequences; more than 15% of them were found once. The top ten constitute roughly 14% of the sample. Input material: blood. These receptors were taken from a young woman with Graves' hyperthyroidism.

This clonotype has ten or more counts. The chain carries TRBV28 and TRBJ2-1, with 8 positions matching TRBD1. Germline loops: CDR1 MDHEN, CDR2 SYDVKM. The CDR3 extends over 15 amino acids. Unmatched junction bases numbered 8, after V lost 3 bases and J lost 7 bases. The CDR3 spells CASSFPDRARNEQFF. The CDR3, as DNA: TGTGCCAGCAGTTTTCCGGACAGGGCTCGGAATGAGCAGTTCTTC.

This clonotype was counted ten times or more. The V call is TRBV18, the J call TRBJ1-6; D remains unclear. V lost 1 base and J 4 bases, leaving 8 bases between the germline ends. The CDR3 sequence is 15 residues long. Germline CDR1 KGHSH, CDR2 LQKENI. The chain's CDR3 is CASSPLGVYNSPLHF. The CDR3 DNA sequence: TGTGCCAGCTCACCACTCGGGGTGTATAATTCACCCCTCCACTTT.

The rearrangement joins TRBV28 to TRBJ2-4; 7 bases fit TRBD1. The V and J ends lost 4 bases and 0 bases, in that order; junction bases with no gene match: 9. The CDR3 extends over 17 amino acids. The V gene's germline CDR1 is MDHEN and CDR2 SYDVKM. Here the CDR3 reads CASSSIRDRVAKNIQYF. CDR3 bases: TGTGCCAGCAGTTCAATCCGGGACAGAGTAGCCAAAAACATTCAGTACTTC.

This clonotype was seen a handful of times. The chain recombines TRBV12-3 or TRBV12-4 with TRBJ2-4, with D perhaps TRBD1 (6 bases). V was shortened by 1 base and J by 12 bases, with 19 bases between the two germline ends. There are 15 residues in the CDR3. Written as DNA, the CDR3 is TGTGCCAGCAGTTTAGAGGGGGTGCAGGGAAGGGATCAGTACTTC. This translates into CASSLEGVQGRDQYF.

This clonotype was counted many times. The V and J genes are TRBV5-5 and TRBJ1-2; 7 positions match TRBD1. Germline V gives CDR1 SGHKS, CDR2 YYEKEE (reference sequence). The CDR3 loop spans 16 amino acids. V was pared by 6 bases and J by 8 bases, with 19 bases of the junction left unmatched. The CDR3 here is CASTNPRRGLTKGYTF. The CDR3 nucleotides read TGTGCCAGCACCAACCCCCGGAGGGGGCTTACGAAAGGCTACACCTTC.

The chain has TRBV4-1 and TRBJ2-5; 8 nucleotides agree with TRBD1. CDR3 length: 16 residues. V was pared by 0 bases and J by 5 bases, with 8 bases of the junction left unmatched. Germline V gene lookup returns CDR1 MGHRA and CDR2 YSYEKL. The CDR3 reads CASSQEPDRGSETQYF. The CDR3 DNA reads TGCGCCAGCAGCCAAGAACCAGACAGGGGAAGTGAGACCCAGTACTTC.

This clonotype was detected many times. This sequence joins TRBV7-3 and TRBJ2-5; tentative D call: TRBD2 (7 bases). V was pared by 8 bases and J by 4 bases, with 20 bases between. The CDR3 runs to 15 residues. Germline values: CDR1 SGHTA, CDR2 FQGTGA. This chain's CDR3 is CASPGGPGPLETQYF. As DNA, the CDR3 is TGTGCCAGCCCGGGGGGCCCGGGGCCCTTAGAGACCCAGTACTTC.

In DNA, the CDR3 is TGTGCCAGCAGCTCGCCGGAACGGAACACTGAAGCTTTCTTT. It translates to CASSSPERNTEAFF. The chain joins TRBV11-1 to TRBJ1-1; D not certain. Deletions cut 4 bases from V and 1 base from J, with 10 bases between. Germline lookup yields CDR1 SGHAT and CDR2 FQDESV (reference sequence). This CDR3 contains 14 residues.

The chain couples TRBV10-2 to TRBJ1-1; weak D call: TRBD1 (5 bases). The germline V and J ends were trimmed by 9 bases and 0 bases, with 14 bases remaining between them. Looked up from germline, CDR1 is WSHSY and CDR2 is SAAADI. The CDR3 covers 14 residues. The CDR3 nucleotides read TGCGCCAGTGTTACGGGACCCTTGAACACTGAAGCTTTCTTT. Its protein product is CASVTGPLNTEAFF.

This rearrangement joins TRBV20-1 to TRBJ2-7, with 14 bases that match TRBD2. CDR3 length: 15 residues. The V and J ends lost 3 bases and 5 bases, in that order; junction bases with no gene match: 6. Germline V gene data show CDR1 as DFQATT and CDR2 as SNEGSKA (reference sequence). DNA of the CDR3: TGCAGTGCTAGGGGACTAGCGGGAGATTTCAACGAGCAGTACTTC. This gives the protein CSARGLAGDFNEQYF.

This clonotype occurred many times. The chain employs TRBV9 and TRBJ2-5; D not certain. CDR1 and CDR2 (germline): SGDLS, YYNGEE. V was shortened by 0 bases and J by 4 bases, with 10 bases between the two germline ends. The CDR3 contains 14 residues. CDR3 region: CASSVGSNGETQYF. The DNA of the CDR3 is TGTGCCAGCAGCGTAGGAAGCAATGGAGAGACCCAGTACTTC. Variable domain in full (rest from reference TRBV9 and TRBJ2-5): DSGVTQTPKHLITATGQRVTLRCSPRSGDLSVYWYQQSLDQGLQFLIQYYNGEERAKGNILERFSAQQFPDLHSELNLSSLELGDSALYFCASSVGSNGETQYFGPGTRLLVL.